Listed below are T cell receptor beta chains from one sample, sequenced in a study of blood T cell repertoires in COVID-19. Using immunoSEQ multiplex PCR, the repertoire was profiled, and TCRdb retains in-frame clones only, with some absent. The sample has about 50,000 clones; around nine tenths are singletons. The material sequenced was peripheral blood. Receptors were obtained from a human donor in a cohort sampled during active COVID-19. Both conserved end residues are part of each CDR3. The order of the fields is V gene, D gene, clone size, J gene, CDR3 DNA, CDR3 protein. A D gene is named only where the DNA matches it firmly. The size field is filled for only some rows; it gives once, few, many or a size class.

V: TRBV28; D: NA; size: NA; J: TRBJ1-1; DNA: TGTGCCAGCAGTTTACTGACGGCTACCTCGGGTGAAGCTTTCTTT; CDR3: CASSLLTATSGEAFF
V: TRBV11-2; D: NA; size: NA; J: TRBJ1-6; DNA: TGTGCCAGCAGCGCGGACAGTAATTCACCCCTCCACTTT; CDR3: CASSADSNSPLHF
V: TRBV28; D: NA; size: NA; J: TRBJ1-4; DNA: TGTGCCAGCAGAGAGGGTAGCGATGAAAAACTGTTTTTT; CDR3: CASREGSDEKLFF
V: TRBV27; D: NA; size: few; J: TRBJ1-1; DNA: TGTGCCAGCAGTTTAGCAGGGTGGGGCACTGAAGCTTTCTTT; CDR3: CASSLAGWGTEAFF
V: TRBV5-4; D: TRBD2; size: NA; J: TRBJ2-7; DNA: TGTGCCAGCAGCTTCACCCAGACTAGCGCCCCATCCTACGAGCAGTACTTC; CDR3: CASSFTQTSAPSYEQYF
V: TRBV7-9; D: NA; size: few; J: TRBJ1-2; DNA: TGTGCCAGCAGCCGGAGGTCTGGGTATGGCTACACCTTC; CDR3: CASSRRSGYGYTF
V: TRBV6-6; D: TRBD1; size: NA; J: TRBJ1-1; DNA: TGTGCCAGCAGTTGGACAGGAGACACTGAAGCTTTCTTT; CDR3: CASSWTGDTEAFF
V: TRBV6-5; D: TRBD2; size: NA; J: TRBJ2-4; DNA: TGTGCCAGCAGTAGGAGCGGGAGAGGGCAAAACATTCAGTACTTC; CDR3: CASSRSGRGQNIQYF
V: TRBV24-1; D: NA; size: NA; J: TRBJ2-7; DNA: TGTGCCACCAGTGGTGTGGCCTCCTACGAGCAGTACTTC; CDR3: CATSGVASYEQYF
V: TRBV19; D: NA; size: NA; J: TRBJ1-2; DNA: TGTGCCAGTAGTATAGGAGGATACGGGGGGGGATCGGATGGCTACACCTTC; CDR3: CASSIGGYGGGSDGYTF
V: TRBV7-2; D: TRBD1; size: NA; J: TRBJ1-2; DNA: TGTGCCAGCAGCTGGAAGCAGGGGGCAACGTCCGGCTACACCTTC; CDR3: CASSWKQGATSGYTF
V: TRBV5-6; D: NA; size: NA; J: TRBJ1-2; DNA: TGTGCCAGCAGCTTGGAGGGGAGGGGTGGCTACACCTTC; CDR3: CASSLEGRGGYTF
V: TRBV29-1; D: TRBD2; size: NA; J: TRBJ2-3; DNA: TGCAGCGCCAGACTAGCGGGGCGCACAGATACGCAGTATTTT; CDR3: CSARLAGRTDTQYF
V: TRBV24-1; D: TRBD1; size: NA; J: TRBJ1-1; DNA: TGTGCCACCAGTGATGGACCGGGACAGGGGGCGGACACTGAAGCTTTCTTT; CDR3: CATSDGPGQGADTEAFF
V: TRBV5-4; D: TRBD2; size: NA; J: TRBJ2-5; DNA: TGTGCCAGCAGCTTCTTCGGGGGGGGCCAAGAGACCCAGTACTTC; CDR3: CASSFFGGGQETQYF
V: TRBV11-3; D: TRBD1; size: once; J: TRBJ1-4; DNA: TGTGCCAGCAGCTTACAGACCCGATTCGGACAGGGGGAGACTAATGAAAAACTGTTTTTT; CDR3: CASSLQTRFGQGETNEKLFF
V: TRBV28; D: TRBD1; size: NA; J: TRBJ2-6; DNA: TGTGCCAGCAGTCCCAGGGGGCCTTCCTCCAACGTCCTGACTTTC; CDR3: CASSPRGPSSNVLTF
V: TRBV21-1; D: NA; size: NA; J: TRBJ1-1; DNA: TGTGCCAGCAGCCCAAACGCGCTTGGGACAGGGAGGTACACTGAAGCTTTCTTT; CDR3: CASSPNALGTGRYTEAFF
V: TRBV24-1; D: NA; size: NA; J: TRBJ1-1; DNA: TGTGCCACCAGTTCAGCGGCCACCGGGAGGAACACTGAAGCTTTCTTT; CDR3: CATSSAATGRNTEAFF
V: TRBV7-9; D: NA; size: NA; J: TRBJ2-7; DNA: TGTGCCAGCAGCTTAGAGTTGGGAGGCTTGGTGTACTTC; CDR3: CASSLELGGLVYF
V: TRBV3-1/TRBV3-2; D: NA; size: few; J: TRBJ1-5; DNA: TGTGCCAGCAGCCAAGCAGGCCAGCCCCAGCATTTT; CDR3: CASSQAGQPQHF
V: TRBV7-8; D: NA; size: NA; J: TRBJ1-6; DNA: TGTGCCAGCAGCTTAGTCAGGGGAGACAATTCACCCCTCCACTTT; CDR3: CASSLVRGDNSPLHF
V: TRBV2; D: NA; size: NA; J: TRBJ1-6; DNA: TGTGCCAGCAGGCCGAGCAGGGGATCAACATCACCCCTCCACTTT; CDR3: CASRPSRGSTSPLHF
V: TRBV5-1; D: TRBD1; size: NA; J: TRBJ1-1; DNA: TGCGCCAGCAGCTGGCAAGGGGGCGAAAACACTGAAGCTTTCTTT; CDR3: CASSWQGGENTEAFF
V: TRBV15; D: NA; size: NA; J: TRBJ1-1; DNA: TGTGCCACCAGCGGACCGGGACAGAACACTGAAGCTTTCTTT; CDR3: CATSGPGQNTEAFF
V: TRBV5-5; D: NA; size: NA; J: TRBJ1-5; DNA: TGTGCCAGCAGCTCAAGCGGGACGAGGAATCAGCCCCAGCATTTT; CDR3: CASSSSGTRNQPQHF
V: TRBV5-4; D: NA; size: NA; J: TRBJ1-2; DNA: TGTGCCAGCAGCCCCGGATCGGGGATTAACCGGGATGGCTACACCTTC; CDR3: CASSPGSGINRDGYTF
V: TRBV25-1; D: TRBD1; size: NA; J: TRBJ1-4; DNA: TGTGCCAGCAGTGAATATGGGACAGGGGGTAATGAAAAACTGTTTTTT; CDR3: CASSEYGTGGNEKLFF
V: TRBV25-1; D: TRBD1; size: once; J: TRBJ1-1; DNA: TGTGCCAGCAGTGAGGAGGACAGGGCTTCTGAAGCTTTCTTT; CDR3: CASSEEDRASEAFF